This T cell receptor (beta chain) was sequenced for a study of OX40 agonist ivuxolimab in advanced cancers. Findings and caveats of the study: Both blood CD4+ and CD8+ T cells showed clonal growth by week 6 at 0.1 to 3.0 mg/kg. On average, a greater number of expanded clones characterised CD8+ T cells relative to CD4+. Low clonal expansion, among the lowest seen, marked partial responders at 0.1-3.0 mg/kg.

Autoimmune disease history or systemic immunosuppression excluded patients. The table came from immunoSEQ multiplex PCR; TCRdb's copy has only in-frame clones and leaves some out. Of more than 60,000 clones listed, around 86% are singletons. Note on this clone: Its antigen remains unknown.

The material sequenced was CD4+ or CD8+ T cells sorted from blood, taken in a trial of the OX40 agonist ivuxolimab. This receptor was identified in an adult with an advanced solid tumor such as melanoma, head and neck, liver or kidney cancer.

DNA for the CDR3: TGTGCCAGCAGCGTAGGGGTTAATAATTCACCCCTCCACTTT. This translates into CASSVGVNNSPLHF. The V call is TRBV9, the J call TRBJ1-6, with D unresolved. The CDR3 loop spans 14 amino acids. With 0 bases removed from V and 5 bases from J, the gap between germline ends came to 6 bases. The V gene's germline CDR1 is SGDLS and CDR2 YYNGEE.